This entry lists 26 T cell receptor beta chains sequenced from one sample in a study of blood T cell repertoires in COVID-19. Repertoires were generated with immunoSEQ multiplex PCR, while TCRdb's copy carries only in-frame clones and drops some. The table includes about 250,000 clones, about 89% detected once. Specimen: PBMCs or T cells enriched from blood (not recorded which). The receptors here all came from a man between 40 and 49 years old who had recovered from COVID-19.

This chain links TRBV6-5 with TRBJ1-4; D gene ambiguous. The CDR3 extends over 14 amino acids. V lost 5 bases and J lost 7, with 14 bases in between. Germline assignment: CDR1 MNHEY and CDR2 SVGAGI. CDR3 sequence reads: CASSPGRLSEKLFF. The CDR3 nucleotides read TGTGCCAGCAGTCCAGGCCGCCTAAGTGAAAAACTGTTTTTT.

The rearrangement joins TRBV11-3 to TRBJ1-2; 11 nucleotides agree with TRBD1. Germline V gene lookup returns CDR1 SGHNT and CDR2 YENEEA. Germline trimming cut 5 bases from V and 3 bases from J; bases unmatched to any gene: 2. The CDR3 spans 14 residues. The chain's CDR3 is CASSKGQGDYGYTF. CDR3 DNA sequence: TGTGCCAGCAGCAAGGGACAGGGGGACTATGGCTACACCTTC. The complete variable domain, with remaining parts taken from reference TRBV11-3 and TRBJ1-2, reads EAGVVQSPRYKIIEKKQPVAFWCNPISGHNTLYWYLQNLGQGPELLIRYENEEAVDDSQLPKDRFSAERLKGVDSTLKIQPAELGDSAVYLCASSKGQGDYGYTFGSGTRLTVV.

This clone turned up a few times. The chain joins TRBV29-1 to TRBJ1-2; maybe TRBD1 (5 bases). V was trimmed by 4 bases and J by 2 bases, leaving 14 bases between them. This CDR3 contains 14 residues. The germline V gene encodes CDR1 SQVTM and CDR2 ANQGSEA. CDR3 sequence (DNA): TGCAGCGTTGCCGCAGGGCACGAGAACTATGGCTACACCTTC. Translation: CSVAAGHENYGYTF. The whole variable domain, filled in from reference TRBV29-1 and TRBJ1-2, reads SAVISQKPSRDICQRGTSLTIQCQVDSQVTMMFWYRQQPGQSLTLIATANQGSEATYESGFVIDKFPISRPNLTFSTLTVSNMSPEDSSIYLCSVAAGHENYGYTFGSGTRLTVV.

This rearrangement joins TRBV7-9 to TRBJ2-7, with a possible D match to TRBD2 (6 bases). Trimming left V 4 bases short and J 3 bases short, with 16 bases between. The CDR3 totals 15 residues. Per the germline V gene, CDR1 is SEHNR and CDR2 is FQNEAQ (reference sequence). The CDR3 region has the DNA TGTGCCAGCAGCTCCCCCGGAGACGGGGGCTACGAGCAGTACTTC. Protein product: CASSSPGDGGYEQYF.

V is TRBV7-3 and J is TRBJ2-1, with 7 bases fitting TRBD2. V shed 2 bases, J shed 5 bases, and the junction held 9 bases outside the gene matches. Germline CDR1 is SGHTA and CDR2 is FQGTGA. CDR3 length: 16 residues. The DNA for the CDR3 is TGTGCCAGCAGCTTAGTAGGCGGGAGCTTCGACAATGAGCAGTTCTTC. Protein: CASSLVGGSFDNEQFF.

The chain combines TRBV9 with TRBJ1-4; D perhaps matches TRBD1 (6 bases). Germline CDR1 is SGDLS and CDR2 is YYNGEE. This CDR3 has 17 residues. V lost 2 bases and J lost 3, with 17 bases in between. Written as DNA, the CDR3 is TGTGCCAGCAGCGTCCCGCAGGGGCTAACGGCTAATGAAAAACTGTTTTTT. This sequence encodes CASSVPQGLTANEKLFF.

DNA of the CDR3: TGTGCCAGCTCACCATTGGACAGACTAAATTGGGAGACCCAGTACTTC. This sequence encodes CASSPLDRLNWETQYF. The chain is built from TRBV18 and TRBJ2-5; a weak D match, TRBD1 (6 bases). The CDR3 extends over 16 amino acids. Per the germline V gene, CDR1 is KGHSH and CDR2 is LQKENI. V lost 2 bases to trimming and J lost 5 bases, with 18 bases between them.

V gene TRBV2 combines with J gene TRBJ2-7, with D perhaps matching TRBD1 (6 bases). CDR1 and CDR2 from the germline V gene are SNHLY and FYNNEI. The CDR3 is 14 residues long. Trimming stripped 8 bases from V and 4 bases from J, with 18 bases between. The CDR3 DNA follows: TGTGCCAGCTCGATCAGGACAGATTATTACGAGCAGTACTTC. It yields the protein CASSIRTDYYEQYF.

The V and J genes are TRBV9 and TRBJ2-3; 8 bases are shared with TRBD1. J gave up 0 bases and V 3 bases, and 3 bases lay outside the gene matches. The length of the CDR3 is 15 residues. The germline gives CDR1 SGDLS, CDR2 YYNGEE. In DNA form, the CDR3 reads TGTGCCAGCAGCGGGACAGGGTACAGCACAGATACGCAGTATTTT. Amino acids: CASSGTGYSTDTQYF.

This clone was found once. The chain combines TRBV28 with TRBJ2-7, with 11 bases fitting TRBD2. V gave up 4 bases and J gave up 6 bases; unmatched junction bases: 11. The CDR3 loop spans 16 amino acids. Germline-derived CDR1 and CDR2 are MDHEN and SYDVKM. CDR3 region: CASSSHLLAGVSEQYF. As DNA, the CDR3 is TGTGCCAGCAGTTCACACTTACTAGCGGGAGTAAGCGAGCAGTACTTC.

For this clone: Different DNA sequences within this sample yield the same CDR3. The gene calls are TRBV19 and TRBJ2-2; 7 bases match TRBD2. Per the germline V gene, CDR1 is LNHDA and CDR2 is SQIVND (reference sequence). This CDR3 is 15 amino acids long. The J segment lost 2 bases and the V segment lost 3 bases, leaving 3 bases of the junction unmatched. The chain's CDR3 is CASSISGVNTGELFF. The CDR3, as DNA: TGTGCCAGTAGTATCAGCGGGGTAAACACCGGGGAGCTGTTTTTT.

The J gene is TRBJ1-1, the V gene TRBV27, with D maybe TRBD1 (6 bases). V was clipped by 7 bases and J by 1 base, with 13 bases between them. The CDR3 is 14 amino acids. Germline V gene data show CDR1 as MNHEY and CDR2 as SMNVEV (reference sequence). The CDR3 nucleotides are TGTGCCAGCACGTCCGGGACACCGAACACTGAAGCTTTCTTT. The encoded protein is CASTSGTPNTEAFF.

The CDR3 sequence: CASSQGPGGYEQYF. The CDR3 DNA is TGCGCCAGCAGCCAAGGGCCAGGGGGCTACGAGCAGTACTTC. V usage is TRBV4-1 and J usage is TRBJ2-7; TRBD1 matches 7 bases. Unmatched junction bases numbered 3, after V lost 1 base and J lost 3 bases. CDR1 and CDR2 from the germline V gene are MGHRA and YSYEKL. The CDR3 spans 14 residues.

The chain is built from TRBV27 and TRBJ2-7; TRBD2 is a possible D gene (5 bases). There are 15 residues in the CDR3. Germline-derived CDR1 and CDR2 are MNHEY and SMNVEV (reference sequence). V was clipped by 2 bases and J by 4 bases, with 15 bases between them. The CDR3 DNA reads as TGTGCCAGCAGTTTAAACCCACCCGGGGAATACGAGCAGTACTTC. As protein: CASSLNPPGEYEQYF.

This chain uses TRBV7-8 with TRBJ2-7, with 9 positions matching TRBD2. The CDR3 spans 17 residues. V gave up 3 bases and J gave up 4 bases; unmatched junction bases: 13. Germline CDR1 SGHVS, CDR2 FQNEAQ. Written as DNA, the CDR3 is TGTGCCAGCAGCTTCTACACCATCGGGACTAGCTTATACGAGCAGTACTTC. Amino acids: CASSFYTIGTSLYEQYF.

This chain joins TRBV6-1 and TRBJ1-1; 8 nucleotides align to TRBD1. Germline V CDR1 and CDR2: MNHNS, SASEGT. This CDR3 contains 16 residues. Losses at the gene ends were 3 bases for V and 3 bases for J; bases not matched to a gene: 9. CDR3 region: CASSETPKTGDTEAFF. DNA of the CDR3: TGTGCCAGCAGTGAGACCCCTAAGACAGGGGACACTGAAGCTTTCTTT.

The CDR3 sequence: CASTVSGTGNSPLHF. The CDR3 DNA follows: TGTGCCAGCACCGTCTCCGGAACAGGGAATTCACCCCTCCACTTT. The chain joins TRBV18 to TRBJ1-6, with D perhaps TRBD1 (6 bases). Germline V gene sequence: CDR1 KGHSH, CDR2 LQKENI. V gave up 8 bases and J gave up 7 bases, with 18 bases separating them. This CDR3 is built from 15 residues.

The rearrangement links TRBV19 to TRBJ2-2; 10 nucleotides match TRBD1. The germline CDR1 and CDR2 sequences are LNHDA and SQIVND (reference sequence). V was clipped by 6 bases and J by 6 bases; unmatched bases: 4. The CDR3 extends over 14 amino acids. CDR3 residues: CASSWGQGPGELFF. CDR3 nucleotides: TGTGCCAGTAGCTGGGGACAGGGGCCCGGGGAGCTGTTTTTT.

The CDR3 protein is CASSSLRWANTEAFF. The CDR3 nucleotides are TGTGCCAGTAGTTCATTACGATGGGCGAACACTGAAGCTTTCTTT. V usage is TRBV19 and J usage is TRBJ1-1; no reliable D call. V was clipped by 5 bases and J by 1 base, with 14 bases between them. The CDR3 consists of 15 residues. Per germline, CDR1 LNHDA and CDR2 SQIVND (reference sequence). The variable domain in full, with the rest retrieved from reference TRBV19 and TRBJ1-1, is DGGITQSPKYLFRKEGQNVTLSCEQNLNHDAMYWYRQDPGQGLRLIYYSQIVNDFQKGDIAEGYSVSREKKESFPLTVTSAQKNPTAFYLCASSSLRWANTEAFFGQGTRLTVV.

The chain combines TRBV2 with TRBJ1-1; 7 positions agree with TRBD1. The CDR3 length is 10 residues. CDR1 and CDR2 (germline): SNHLY, FYNNEI. V trimming: 8 bases; J trimming: 11 bases; junction bases outside the gene matches: 5. Here the CDR3 DNA reads TGTGCCAGCTGGGACAGAAGGGCTTTCTTT. Amino acids: CASWDRRAFF.

This clone was seen a few times. This chain joins TRBV18 and TRBJ1-1; unclear D gene. V was pared by 0 bases and J by 5 bases, with 7 bases between. Germline CDR1 KGHSH, CDR2 LQKENI. The CDR3 extends over 13 amino acids. CDR3 in DNA: TGTGCCAGCTCACCACCGGCAGATACTGAAGCTTTCTTT. This encodes CASSPPADTEAFF.

This CDR3 reads CASSPSGGSLNVLTF. The CDR3 DNA reads as TGTGCCAGCAGTCCCTCTGGGGGGTCCTTAAACGTCCTGACTTTC. This chain joins TRBV28 and TRBJ2-6; possible D gene TRBD2, 6 bases. Trimming took 5 bases from V and 10 from J, leaving 18 bases between them. Germline values: CDR1 MDHEN, CDR2 SYDVKM. This CDR3 has 15 amino acids.

At least ten counts were recorded for this clone. V usage is TRBV29-1 and J usage is TRBJ2-4; unclear D gene. CDR1 and CDR2 from the germline V gene are SQVTM and ANQGSEA. The CDR3 length is 12 residues. The V end was cut by 4 bases, the J end by 3 bases, with 7 bases between. This CDR3 reads CSVVGVKNIQYF. CDR3 DNA sequence: TGCAGCGTTGTCGGAGTCAAAAACATTCAGTACTTC.

The chain joins TRBV29-1 to TRBJ1-2; D unresolved. This CDR3 comprises 14 residues. Germline lookup yields CDR1 SQVTM and CDR2 ANQGSEA. V was shortened by 4 bases and J by 1 base, with 13 bases between the two germline ends. DNA of the CDR3: TGCAGCGTTGCCAAGGAAAGACATAACTATGGCTACACCTTC. Its translation is CSVAKERHNYGYTF.

This chain uses TRBV7-9 with TRBJ1-4; TRBD1 aligns across 7 bases. J was trimmed by 8 bases and V by 5 bases; bases with no gene match: 5. CDR3 length: 13 residues. Per the germline V gene, CDR1 is SEHNR and CDR2 is FQNEAQ (reference sequence). CDR3 residues: CASSRGQTEKLFF. DNA of the CDR3: TGTGCCAGCAGCAGGGGACAGACCGAAAAACTGTTTTTT.

This clone was seen more than once but under ten times. The chain uses TRBV7-9 and TRBJ1-1, with a weak D call TRBD1 (5 bases). V gave up 5 bases and J gave up 0 bases, with 7 bases separating them. Germline V gene data show CDR1 as SEHNR and CDR2 as FQNEAQ (reference sequence). The CDR3 sequence is 13 residues long. This CDR3 reads CASSGGMNTEAFF. The CDR3 region has the DNA TGTGCCAGCAGCGGGGGGATGAACACTGAAGCTTTCTTT.